This TCR beta chain was observed in a study of cytomegalovirus exposure and HLA in healthy donors. Study-level information: According to later analysis, the same platform produced the roughly 120 validation and several hundred first-cohort repertoires.

Study observations and caveats: Associated with cytomegalovirus, according to the listing, were 150 to 200 TCR beta chains. High specificity and sensitivity for cytomegalovirus status were reported for the classifier. Most TCR sequences were uncommon, yet certain public TCRs appeared in many donors.

Libraries were prepared by immunoSEQ multiplex PCR; TCRdb keeps only in-frame clonotypes and omits some of them. The table records about 340,000 clones, around 86% of them present only once. Trimming shortened V by 0 bases and J by 10 bases, and 7 bases separated the two germline ends. The V gene's germline CDR1 is LNHNV and CDR2 YYDKDF (reference sequence). There are 12 residues in the CDR3. Turning to this clone: Antigen unknown.

V gene TRBV15 combines with J gene TRBJ2-1, with D unresolved. The TCR was taken from a woman aged 18-35 years in good health and CMV-seronegative. The sample was PBMCs. CDR3 nucleotide sequence: TGTGCCACCAGCAGAGATGTACAGGAGCAGTTCTTC. Residues: CATSRDVQEQFF.